The 7 T cell receptor beta chains presented below share a single source sample, sequenced in a study of T-cell memory formation after mild COVID-19. MiXCR, applied by TCRdb to the 5' RACE reads, yields one record per CDR3 protein. The sample gives almost 250,000 distinct CDR3 sequences, 15% of which show up once; 2% to 2.5% is in the top ten. Sequencing was performed on PBMCs or a T cell subset sorted from them (not recorded which). These receptors were obtained from an adult woman who had mild COVID-19 (a few samples of this study predate the infection). Cell type and time point are not known.

The gene calls are TRBV27 and TRBJ2-7; tentative D call: TRBD2 (7 bases). V lost 4 bases to trimming and J lost 1 base, with 20 bases between them. The CDR3 totals 17 residues. Looked up from germline, CDR1 is MNHEY and CDR2 is SMNVEV (reference sequence). CDR3 sequence: CASSWNPGAGDSYEQYF. CDR3 nucleotides: TGTGCCAGCAGTTGGAATCCGGGGGCGGGAGATTCCTACGAGCAGTACTTC.

There are many counts of this clonotype. The V gene is TRBV5-1, the J gene TRBJ1-6; D remains unclear. Germline-derived CDR1 and CDR2 are SGHRS and YFSETQ. Deletions cut 1 base from V and 8 bases from J, with 10 bases between. The CDR3 consists of 14 residues. The CDR3 DNA follows: TGCGCCAGCAGCTTGTCCGGGTCGGATTCACCCCTCCACTTT. It is translated as CASSLSGSDSPLHF.

The chain has TRBV10-3 and TRBJ2-3; a weak D match, TRBD2 (6 bases). Trimming stripped 1 base from V and 2 bases from J, with 13 bases between. In germline, CDR1 is ENHRY, CDR2 SYGVKD. This CDR3 comprises 16 residues. The CDR3 loop reads CAISEFRLGSTDTQYF. CDR3 DNA sequence: TGTGCCATCAGTGAGTTCCGACTAGGCTCCACAGATACGCAGTATTTT.

The chain employs TRBV5-1 and TRBJ2-5; 7 bases agree with TRBD2. After removal of 3 bases from V and 4 bases from J, the junction contained 9 bases not matched to a gene. This CDR3 has 15 residues. The germline V gene encodes CDR1 SGHRS and CDR2 YFSETQ. CDR3 DNA: TGCGCCAGCAGCTACTCCTCTCCGGGGGGAGAGACCCAGTACTTC. This gives the protein CASSYSSPGGETQYF.

The V gene is TRBV7-2, the J gene TRBJ1-2, with 8 bases identical to TRBD1. The CDR3 has 13 amino acids. CDR1 is SGHTA, CDR2 FQGNSA, per germline. The trim removed 7 bases at V and 8 bases at J, leaving 9 bases unmatched. CDR3 coding DNA: TGTGCCAGCACCAAGGACAGGGACGGCGGCTACACCTTC. Its translation is CASTKDRDGGYTF.

The V gene is TRBV7-3, the J gene TRBJ2-3, with D perhaps TRBD2 (6 bases). With 4 bases removed from V and 5 bases from J, the gap between germline ends came to 16 bases. CDR1 is SGHTA and CDR2 is FQGTGA in the germline V gene. The CDR3 runs to 15 residues. CDR3 DNA sequence: TGTGCCAGCAGCTCCCTTGAGCGGGTCCTAGATACGCAGTATTTT. Its protein is CASSSLERVLDTQYF. Variable domain in full (rest from reference TRBV7-3 and TRBJ2-3): GAGVSQTPSNKVTEKGKYVELRCDPISGHTALYWYRQSLGQGPEFLIYFQGTGAADDSGLPNDRFFAVRPEGSVSTLKIQRTERGDSAVYLCASSSLERVLDTQYFGPGTRLTVL.

The chain employs TRBV18 and TRBJ2-7, with D uncertain. The CDR3 runs to 15 residues. Germline V gene data show CDR1 as KGHSH and CDR2 as LQKENI. The ends were cut back, 5 bases at V and 0 bases at J, with 14 bases in the middle. CDR3 amino acids: CASSSSDLFSYEQYF. The CDR3 bases are TGTGCCAGCTCAAGTTCGGATCTGTTCTCCTACGAGCAGTACTTC. Looking up the rest from reference TRBV18 and TRBJ2-7 gives the full variable domain: NAGVMQNPRHLVRRRGQEARLRCSPMKGHSHVYWYRQLPEEGLKFMVYLQKENIIDESGMPKERFSAEFPKEGPSILRIQQVVRGDSAAYFCASSSSDLFSYEQYFGPGTRLTVT.